This is a list of T cell receptor beta chains from one sample in a study of post-analysis software for immune sequencing data. From the PCR reads, TCRdb called clonotypes with MiXCR, one entry per CDR3 protein. The sample gives 750,000 to 950,000 distinct CDR3 sequences, roughly 50% of which show up once; about 4.8% is in the top ten. The sample taken for sequencing was blood. These receptors came from a girl aged 10-17 years with multiple sclerosis. Both conserved end residues are part of each CDR3. The order of the fields is clone size, J gene, V gene, D gene, CDR3 DNA, CDR3 protein. D genes are given only for firm matches. Clone size is stated in some rows and not others, as once, few, many or a class when expanded.

size: NA
J: TRBJ2-2
V: TRBV5-1
D: NA
DNA: TGCGCCAGCAGCTTGGACAGCCCGAACACCGGGGAGCTGTTTTTT
CDR3: CASSLDSPNTGELFF

size: NA
J: TRBJ2-7
V: TRBV29-1
D: TRBD2
DNA: TGCAGCGTTGAAGGTGCGGCCGGACTAGTCCACGAGCAGTACTTC
CDR3: CSVEGAAGLVHEQYF

size: NA
J: TRBJ1-1
V: TRBV18
D: TRBD1
DNA: TGTGCCAGCTCACATACGGACAGGGCCGGCACTGAAGCTTTCTTT
CDR3: CASSHTDRAGTEAFF

size: NA
J: TRBJ2-3
V: TRBV20-1
D: TRBD2
DNA: TGCAGTGCTCCCTTGCTAGCGGCCACAGATACGCAGTATTTT
CDR3: CSAPLLAATDTQYF

size: NA
J: TRBJ2-7
V: TRBV29-1
D: NA
DNA: TGCAGCGTTGTTGGGCTGCAAAGCTCCTACGAGCAGTACTTC
CDR3: CSVVGLQSSYEQYF

size: NA
J: TRBJ2-7
V: TRBV19
D: NA
DNA: TGTGCCAGTAGTATAAGTATTTCCTACGAGCAGTACTTC
CDR3: CASSISISYEQYF

size: many
J: TRBJ2-7
V: TRBV9
D: NA
DNA: TGTGCCAGCAGCGTAGAACTGGGTACCTACGAGCAGTACTTC
CDR3: CASSVELGTYEQYF

size: few
J: TRBJ2-5
V: TRBV12-3/TRBV12-4
D: NA
DNA: TGTGCCAGCAGTTATGGAGGCGAGACCCAGTACTTC
CDR3: CASSYGGETQYF

size: once
J: TRBJ1-1
V: TRBV6-5
D: NA
DNA: TGTGCCAGCAGTTTTCAGGGCCCTAGCACTGAAGCTTTCTTT
CDR3: CASSFQGPSTEAFF

size: NA
J: TRBJ2-3
V: TRBV29-1
D: TRBD2
DNA: TGCAGCGTTGAATTAGCGGGGGGGTTCTCAGATACGCAGTATTTT
CDR3: CSVELAGGFSDTQYF

size: once
J: TRBJ2-3
V: TRBV5-1
D: TRBD1
DNA: TGCGCCAGCAGCGCCGACAGGGGTGCAGATACGCAGTATTTT
CDR3: CASSADRGADTQYF

size: once
J: TRBJ1-1
V: TRBV5-6
D: NA
DNA: TGTGCCAGCAGCTTGACAGGGTGGGACACTGAAGCTTTCTTT
CDR3: CASSLTGWDTEAFF

size: few
J: TRBJ1-5
V: TRBV12-3/TRBV12-4
D: NA
DNA: TGTGCCACCGGGTCCCCCCCTAGCAATCAGCCCCAGCATTTT
CDR3: CATGSPPSNQPQHF

size: few
J: TRBJ1-1
V: TRBV4-1
D: NA
DNA: TGCGCCAGCAGCCAAAACTATTTAACTTCCGAGGGTGAAGCTTTCTTT
CDR3: CASSQNYLTSEGEAFF

size: NA
J: TRBJ1-1
V: TRBV2
D: NA
DNA: TGTGCCAGCAGGGTTGGGGGGGAAACTGAAGCTTTCTTT
CDR3: CASRVGGETEAFF

size: few
J: TRBJ1-2
V: TRBV20-1
D: NA
DNA: TGCAGTGCCCCGGAGGGCAGGGGAGGCGGCTACACCTTC
CDR3: CSAPEGRGGGYTF

size: once
J: TRBJ2-7
V: TRBV10-3
D: TRBD1
DNA: TGTGCCATCGGGACAGGGGTGAACTACGAGCAGTACTTC
CDR3: CAIGTGVNYEQYF

size: NA
J: TRBJ2-7
V: TRBV5-1
D: NA
DNA: TGCGCCAGCAGTATAGCCCCCTCCTACGAGCAGTACTTC
CDR3: CASSIAPSYEQYF

size: NA
J: TRBJ2-7
V: TRBV6-2/TRBV6-3
D: NA
DNA: TGTGCCAGCAGTACCGGACAGACGATACGGACCTACGAGCAGTACTTC
CDR3: CASSTGQTIRTYEQYF

size: NA
J: TRBJ2-3
V: TRBV10-1
D: TRBD2
DNA: TGCGCCAGCCGGAGCGGGAGGGCCGAAGATACGCAGTATTTT
CDR3: CASRSGRAEDTQYF

size: NA
J: TRBJ1-1
V: TRBV29-1
D: NA
DNA: TGCAGCGTTGTTGGCAGGGTAACTGAAGCTTTCTTT
CDR3: CSVVGRVTEAFF

size: NA
J: TRBJ2-3
V: TRBV20-1
D: TRBD2
DNA: TGCAGTGCTAGAGCTCCTAGCGGTAGCACAGATACGCAGTATTTT
CDR3: CSARAPSGSTDTQYF

size: few
J: TRBJ2-4
V: TRBV4-2
D: TRBD1
DNA: TGTGCCAGCAGCCAAGTGCAGGGGGCAAAAAGCATTCAGTACTTC
CDR3: CASSQVQGAKSIQYF

size: NA
J: TRBJ2-7
V: TRBV29-1
D: NA
DNA: TGCAGCGTTGGGAATTCAGGGGACTACGAGCAGTACTTC
CDR3: CSVGNSGDYEQYF

size: NA
J: TRBJ2-7
V: TRBV7-9
D: TRBD1
DNA: TGTGCCAGCAGCTTAGTACAGGGGCCGACCTACGAGCAGTACTTC
CDR3: CASSLVQGPTYEQYF

size: NA
J: TRBJ2-7
V: TRBV18
D: NA
DNA: TGTGCCAGCTCACGAGGCGCCTCCTACGAGCAGTACTTC
CDR3: CASSRGASYEQYF

size: NA
J: TRBJ2-3
V: TRBV4-1
D: NA
DNA: TGCGCCAGCAGCCAAGAGGGCTCTGAACTCACAGATACGCAGTATTTT
CDR3: CASSQEGSELTDTQYF

size: NA
J: TRBJ1-2
V: TRBV20-1
D: TRBD1
DNA: TGCAGTGCTAGAGGAGGACAGGGTCGATCTGGCTACACCTTC
CDR3: CSARGGQGRSGYTF

size: NA
J: TRBJ2-1
V: TRBV12-3/TRBV12-4
D: TRBD2
DNA: TGTGCCAGCAGTTTAAAGCGGCTAGCGGGGGGGTTCTCCTACAATGAGCAGTTCTTC
CDR3: CASSLKRLAGGFSYNEQFF

size: NA
J: TRBJ2-2
V: TRBV18
D: TRBD1
DNA: TGTGCCAGCTCACCTCAGGACCGAACAGGGGTCACCGGGGAGCTGTTTTTT
CDR3: CASSPQDRTGVTGELFF

size: NA
J: TRBJ2-1
V: TRBV18
D: NA
DNA: TGTGCCAGCTCACCACGATGGCTGGCGCCTCATGAGCAGTTCTTC
CDR3: CASSPRWLAPHEQFF

size: NA
J: TRBJ2-3
V: TRBV5-1
D: TRBD2
DNA: TGCGCCAGCAGCTTGGAACTAAGCGGGGGGGCAGGAACAGATACGCAGTATTTT
CDR3: CASSLELSGGAGTDTQYF

size: NA
J: TRBJ2-5
V: TRBV20-1
D: TRBD2
DNA: TGCAGTGCTGTCCATAGCGGGGGGAGGGAGACCCAGTACTTC
CDR3: CSAVHSGGRETQYF

size: NA
J: TRBJ2-1
V: TRBV5-1
D: NA
DNA: TGCGCCAGCAGCTTGTGGATCAGGGTGGGGGCCTACAATGAGCAGTTCTTC
CDR3: CASSLWIRVGAYNEQFF

size: NA
J: TRBJ1-2
V: TRBV29-1
D: NA
DNA: TGCAGCGTTCTAGACGGGGACGCCCTGTATGGCTACACCTTC
CDR3: CSVLDGDALYGYTF

size: once
J: TRBJ2-5
V: TRBV6-5
D: NA
DNA: TGTGCCAGCAGTTACCGGGCCACGGAGACCCAGTACTTC
CDR3: CASSYRATETQYF

size: few
J: TRBJ2-2
V: TRBV20-1
D: NA
DNA: TGCAGTGCTAGAGATCTCAGCAGGGAGACCGGGGAGCTGTTTTTT
CDR3: CSARDLSRETGELFF

size: NA
J: TRBJ2-7
V: TRBV15
D: NA
DNA: TGTGCCACCAGCAGAGAAGGGGACGGATCCTACGAGCAGTACTTC
CDR3: CATSREGDGSYEQYF

size: NA
J: TRBJ2-1
V: TRBV29-1
D: NA
DNA: TGCAGCGCCCCGTCCCAATGGGATGAGCAGTTCTTC
CDR3: CSAPSQWDEQFF

size: few
J: TRBJ2-1
V: TRBV5-1
D: NA
DNA: TGCGCCAGCAGCTTGGCGGTCATAGGGAGAGCCTACAATGAGCAGTTCTTC
CDR3: CASSLAVIGRAYNEQFF

size: NA
J: TRBJ2-3
V: TRBV20-1
D: NA
DNA: TGCAGGGCCGACAGTTCGGATACGCAGTATTTT
CDR3: CRADSSDTQYF